These 10 T cell receptor beta chains originate from one sample sequenced in a study of blood T cell repertoires in COVID-19. Produced via immunoSEQ multiplex PCR; TCRdb's table is partial and in-frame only. Of a few hundred thousand clones listed, 88% are singletons. Sequencing was performed on PBMCs or T cells enriched from blood (not recorded which). These TCRs come from a woman aged 18-35 years who had recovered from COVID-19.

V is TRBV27 and J is TRBJ1-6; 7 bases map to TRBD1. The CDR3 length is 15 residues. The trim removed 0 bases at V and 10 bases at J, leaving 6 bases unmatched. Germline assignment: CDR1 MNHEY and CDR2 SMNVEV (reference sequence). The DNA for the CDR3 is TGTGCCAGCAGTTTATCGACCGGACAGGTCTCACCCCTCCACTTT. It specifies CASSLSTGQVSPLHF.

The chain joins TRBV18 to TRBJ1-2; D might be TRBD1 (5 bases). The CDR3 loop spans 19 amino acids. Between the trimmed V and J ends, which lost 4 bases and 2 bases, there was a span of 26 bases. The germline V gene has CDR1 KGHSH and CDR2 LQKENI. As DNA, the CDR3 is TGTGCCAGCTCACGAGACCTCGTCAGGTTGACGACAGCAAACTATGGCTACACCTTC. Protein: CASSRDLVRLTTANYGYTF.

The chain links TRBV10-2 to TRBJ1-2; D perhaps matches TRBD1 (5 bases). This CDR3 has 15 residues. Between the trimmed V and J ends, which lost 9 bases and 0 bases, there was a span of 17 bases. Germline V CDR1 and CDR2: WSHSY, SAAADI. The CDR3 reads CASQIRAAANYGYTF. The DNA of the CDR3 is TGCGCCAGTCAAATCAGGGCTGCAGCTAACTATGGCTACACCTTC.

The rearrangement joins TRBV7-9 to TRBJ1-1; tentative D call: TRBD1 (5 bases). The CDR3 has 14 residues. Germline V gene lookup returns CDR1 SEHNR and CDR2 FQNEAQ (reference sequence). Trimming stripped 8 bases from V and 1 base from J, with 14 bases between. As DNA, the CDR3 is TGTGCCAGCGCCCTGGACACGTCGAACACTGAAGCTTTCTTT. This gives the protein CASALDTSNTEAFF.

The J gene is TRBJ1-2, the V gene TRBV19, with D perhaps TRBD1 (5 bases). There are 14 residues in the CDR3. Germline values: CDR1 LNHDA, CDR2 SQIVND (reference sequence). Trimming removed 5 bases at V and 11 bases at J, with 21 bases between. The CDR3 loop reads CASSEDNGSIGYTF. The CDR3 DNA reads TGTGCCAGTAGTGAGGACAACGGTTCTATCGGGTACACCTTC. The whole variable domain, remainder taken from reference TRBV19 and TRBJ1-2, is DGGITQSPKYLFRKEGQNVTLSCEQNLNHDAMYWYRQDPGQGLRLIYYSQIVNDFQKGDIAEGYSVSREKKESFPLTVTSAQKNPTAFYLCASSEDNGSIGYTFGSGTRLTVV.

This clone has just a few counts. This rearrangement joins TRBV5-1 to TRBJ1-4; 8 bases line up with TRBD1. Germline V gives CDR1 SGHRS, CDR2 YFSETQ. The CDR3 spans 15 residues. The ends lost 3 bases at V and 8 bases at J; junction bases unmatched: 9. The CDR3 bases are TGCGCCAGCAGCTGGCAGGGGGCGAGGGGCGAAAAACTGTTTTTT. Its protein product is CASSWQGARGEKLFF.

The rearrangement uses TRBV21-1 and TRBJ2-2; the table gives TRBD1 as D, unverified against the DNA. TRBV21-1 is marked as a pseudogene. The CDR3 runs to 14 residues. The CDR3 reads CASRTGVNTGELFF. In DNA form, the CDR3 reads TGTGCCAGCAGAACAGGGGTGAACACCGGGGAGCTGTTTTTT.

The chain carries TRBV7-3 and TRBJ1-6; D is unresolved. There are 14 residues in the CDR3. Per the germline V gene, CDR1 is SGHTA and CDR2 is FQGTGA. The V end was cut by 0 bases, the J end by 13 bases, with 13 bases between. CDR3 nucleotides: TGTGCCAGCAGCTTAACGCGTCCGGGATCGCCCCTCCACTTT. This translates into CASSLTRPGSPLHF.

The chain links TRBV2 to TRBJ2-7, with D perhaps matching TRBD2 (5 bases). This CDR3 spans 15 amino acids. CDR1 and CDR2 (germline): SNHLY, FYNNEI. Between the trimmed V and J ends, which lost 6 bases and 0 bases, there was a span of 15 bases. The CDR3 is CASREWENFSYEQYF. The CDR3 coding sequence is TGTGCCAGCAGAGAGTGGGAGAACTTCTCCTACGAGCAGTACTTC.

V gene TRBV5-1 combines with J gene TRBJ2-7; weak D call: TRBD2 (5 bases). There are 16 residues in the CDR3. Germline V CDR1 and CDR2: SGHRS, YFSETQ. The germline V and J ends were trimmed by 0 bases and 3 bases, with 16 bases remaining between them. CDR3 amino acids: CASSLEVAIGIYEQYF. CDR3 bases: TGCGCCAGCAGCTTGGAGGTAGCGATAGGGATCTACGAGCAGTACTTC.